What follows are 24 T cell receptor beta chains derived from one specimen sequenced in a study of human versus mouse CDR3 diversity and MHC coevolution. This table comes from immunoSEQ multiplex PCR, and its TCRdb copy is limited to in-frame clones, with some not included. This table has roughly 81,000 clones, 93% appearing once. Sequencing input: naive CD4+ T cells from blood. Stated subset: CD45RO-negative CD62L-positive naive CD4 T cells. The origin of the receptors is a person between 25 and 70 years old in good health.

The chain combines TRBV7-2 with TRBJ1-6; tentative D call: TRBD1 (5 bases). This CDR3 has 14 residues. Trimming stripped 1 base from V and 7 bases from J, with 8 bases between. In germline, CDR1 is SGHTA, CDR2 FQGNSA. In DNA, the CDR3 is TGTGCCAGCAGCTTAGAGGGGCCGAATTCACCCCTCCACTTT. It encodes CASSLEGPNSPLHF.

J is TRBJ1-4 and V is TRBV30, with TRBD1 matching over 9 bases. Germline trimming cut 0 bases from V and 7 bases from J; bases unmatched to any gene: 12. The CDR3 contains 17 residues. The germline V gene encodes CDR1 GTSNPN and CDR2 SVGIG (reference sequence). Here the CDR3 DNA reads TGTGCCTGGAGTGTTGGGGTTACAGGGGGCTTGGGTGAAAAACTGTTTTTT. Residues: CAWSVGVTGGLGEKLFF.

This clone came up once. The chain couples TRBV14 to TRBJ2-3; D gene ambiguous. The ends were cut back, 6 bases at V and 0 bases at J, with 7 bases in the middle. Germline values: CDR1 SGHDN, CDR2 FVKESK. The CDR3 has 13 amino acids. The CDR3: CASRWASTDTQYF. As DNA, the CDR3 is TGTGCCAGCAGGTGGGCTAGCACAGATACGCAGTATTTT.

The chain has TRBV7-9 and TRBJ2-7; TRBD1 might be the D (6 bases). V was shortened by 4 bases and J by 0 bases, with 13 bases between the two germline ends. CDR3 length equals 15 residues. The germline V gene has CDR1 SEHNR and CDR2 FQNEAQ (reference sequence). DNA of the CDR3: TGTGCCAGCAGCTCCCCGGGACACGTCTCCTACGAGCAGTACTTC. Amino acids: CASSSPGHVSYEQYF.

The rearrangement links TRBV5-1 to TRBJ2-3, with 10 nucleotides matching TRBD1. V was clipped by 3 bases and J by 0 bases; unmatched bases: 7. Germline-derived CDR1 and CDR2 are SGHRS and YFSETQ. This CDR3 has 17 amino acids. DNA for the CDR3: TGCGCCAGCAGCTCCGGGACAGGGGTCTCTAGCACAGATACGCAGTATTTT. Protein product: CASSSGTGVSSTDTQYF.

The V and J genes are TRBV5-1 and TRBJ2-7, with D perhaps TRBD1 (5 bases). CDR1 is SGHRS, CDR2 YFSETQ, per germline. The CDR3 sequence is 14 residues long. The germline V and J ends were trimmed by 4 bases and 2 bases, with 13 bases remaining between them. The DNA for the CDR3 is TGCGCCAGCAGCACAGGACACCTTACCTACGAGCAGTACTTC. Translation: CASSTGHLTYEQYF. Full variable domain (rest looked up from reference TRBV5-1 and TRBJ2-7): KAGVTQTPRYLIKTRGQQVTLSCSPISGHRSVSWYQQTPGQGLQFLFEYFSETQRNKGNFPGRFSGRQFSNSRSEMNVSTLELGDSALYLCASSTGHLTYEQYFGPGTRLTVT.

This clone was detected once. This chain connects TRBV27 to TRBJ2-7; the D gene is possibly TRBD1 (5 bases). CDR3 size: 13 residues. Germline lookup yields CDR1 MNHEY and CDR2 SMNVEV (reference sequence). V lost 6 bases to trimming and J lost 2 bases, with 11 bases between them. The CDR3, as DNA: TGTGCCAGCAGCCAGGGTGCCCCCTACGAGCAGTACTTC. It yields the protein CASSQGAPYEQYF.

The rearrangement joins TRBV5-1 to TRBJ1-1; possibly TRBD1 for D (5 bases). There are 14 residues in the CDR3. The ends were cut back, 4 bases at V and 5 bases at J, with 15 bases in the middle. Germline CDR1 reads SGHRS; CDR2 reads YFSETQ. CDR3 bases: TGCGCCAGCAGCGCTGCCCCCGGGGGGACTGAAGCTTTCTTT. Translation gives CASSAAPGGTEAFF.

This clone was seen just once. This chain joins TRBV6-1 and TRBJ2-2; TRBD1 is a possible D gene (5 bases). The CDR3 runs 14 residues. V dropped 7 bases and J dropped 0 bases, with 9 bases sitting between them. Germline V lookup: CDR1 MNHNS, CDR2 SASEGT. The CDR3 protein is CASTMGPNTGELFF. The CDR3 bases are TGTGCCAGCACCATGGGGCCGAACACCGGGGAGCTGTTTTTT.

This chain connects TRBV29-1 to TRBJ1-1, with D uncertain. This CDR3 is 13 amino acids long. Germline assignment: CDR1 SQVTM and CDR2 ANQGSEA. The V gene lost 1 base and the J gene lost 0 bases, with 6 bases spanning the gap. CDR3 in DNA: TGCAGCGTTGAAGGCCGGGTGAACACTGAAGCTTTCTTT. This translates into CSVEGRVNTEAFF. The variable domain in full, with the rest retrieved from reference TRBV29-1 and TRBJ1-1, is SAVISQKPSRDICQRGTSLTIQCQVDSQVTMMFWYRQQPGQSLTLIATANQGSEATYESGFVIDKFPISRPNLTFSTLTVSNMSPEDSSIYLCSVEGRVNTEAFFGQGTRLTVV.

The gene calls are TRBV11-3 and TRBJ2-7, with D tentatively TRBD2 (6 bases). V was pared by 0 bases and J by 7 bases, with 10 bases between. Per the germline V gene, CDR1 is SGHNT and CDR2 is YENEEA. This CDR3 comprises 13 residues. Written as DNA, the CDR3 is TGTGCCAGCAGCTTAGATGGGGGAGGAGAGCAGTACTTC. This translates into CASSLDGGGEQYF.

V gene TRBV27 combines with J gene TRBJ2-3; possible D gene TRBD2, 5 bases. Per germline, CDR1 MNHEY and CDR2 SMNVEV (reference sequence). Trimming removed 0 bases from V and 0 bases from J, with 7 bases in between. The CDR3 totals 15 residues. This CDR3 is CASSLSRTSTDTQYF. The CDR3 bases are TGTGCCAGCAGTTTATCACGGACTAGCACAGATACGCAGTATTTT.

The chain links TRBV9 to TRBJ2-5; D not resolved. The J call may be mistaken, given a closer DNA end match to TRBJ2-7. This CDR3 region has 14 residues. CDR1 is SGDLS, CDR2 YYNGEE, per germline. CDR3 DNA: TGTGCCAGCAGCGTAGATATGCAGGCCTACGAGCAGTACTTC. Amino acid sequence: CASSVDMQAYEQYF.

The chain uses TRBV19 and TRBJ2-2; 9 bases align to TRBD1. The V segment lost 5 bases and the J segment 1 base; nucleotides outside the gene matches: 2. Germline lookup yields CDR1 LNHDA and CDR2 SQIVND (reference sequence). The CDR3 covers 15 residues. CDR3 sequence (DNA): TGTGCCAGTAGTCAGGGACAGGGGAACACCGGGGAGCTGTTTTTT. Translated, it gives CASSQGQGNTGELFF.

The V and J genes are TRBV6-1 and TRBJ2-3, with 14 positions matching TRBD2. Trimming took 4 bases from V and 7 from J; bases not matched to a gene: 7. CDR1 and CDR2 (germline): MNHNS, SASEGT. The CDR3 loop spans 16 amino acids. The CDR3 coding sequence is TGTGCCAGCAGTGCACAGACTAGCGGGGGGGCCTATACGCAGTATTTT. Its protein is CASSAQTSGGAYTQYF.

The CDR3: CASGISGTDYNEQFF. As DNA, the CDR3 is TGTGCTAGTGGTATAAGTGGGACAGACTACAATGAGCAGTTCTTC. The chain couples TRBV12-5 to TRBJ2-1; 7 bases agree with TRBD1. Germline loops: CDR1 LGHNT, CDR2 FRNRAP. The ends lost 5 bases at V and 3 bases at J; junction bases unmatched: 7. The length of the CDR3 is 15 residues. The whole variable domain, filled in from reference TRBV12-5 and TRBJ2-1, reads DARVTQTPRHKVTEMGQEVTMRCQPILGHNTVFWYRQTMMQGLELLAYFRNRAPLDDSGMPKDRFSAEMPDATLATLKIQPSEPRDSAVYFCASGISGTDYNEQFFGPGTRLTVL.

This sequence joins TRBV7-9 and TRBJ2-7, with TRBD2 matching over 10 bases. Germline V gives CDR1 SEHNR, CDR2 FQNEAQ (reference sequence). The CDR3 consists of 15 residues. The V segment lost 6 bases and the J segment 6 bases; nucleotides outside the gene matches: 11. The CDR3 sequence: CASRHSGGPLAEQYF. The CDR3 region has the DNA TGTGCCAGCAGACATAGCGGGGGGCCCCTCGCCGAGCAGTACTTC.

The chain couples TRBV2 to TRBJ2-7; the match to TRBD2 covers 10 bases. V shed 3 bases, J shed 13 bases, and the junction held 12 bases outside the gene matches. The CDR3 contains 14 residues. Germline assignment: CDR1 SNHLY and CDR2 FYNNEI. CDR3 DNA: TGTGCCAGCAGTGAGCCTAGCGGGGGCCCCCGAGGATACTTC. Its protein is CASSEPSGGPRGYF.

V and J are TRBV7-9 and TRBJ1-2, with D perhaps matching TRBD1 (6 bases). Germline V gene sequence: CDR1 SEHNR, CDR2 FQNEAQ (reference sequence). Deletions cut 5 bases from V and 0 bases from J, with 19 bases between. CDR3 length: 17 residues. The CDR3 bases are TGTGCCAGCAGCACGATGGGGCAGGGGTTACCTAACTATGGCTACACCTTC. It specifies CASSTMGQGLPNYGYTF.

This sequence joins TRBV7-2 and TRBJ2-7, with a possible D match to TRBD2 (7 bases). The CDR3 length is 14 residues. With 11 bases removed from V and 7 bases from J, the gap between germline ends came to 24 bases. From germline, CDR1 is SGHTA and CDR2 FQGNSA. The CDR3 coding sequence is TGTGCCCTTTCTGGGGGGGGCTACCCGGTGGAGCAGTACTTC. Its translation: CALSGGGYPVEQYF.

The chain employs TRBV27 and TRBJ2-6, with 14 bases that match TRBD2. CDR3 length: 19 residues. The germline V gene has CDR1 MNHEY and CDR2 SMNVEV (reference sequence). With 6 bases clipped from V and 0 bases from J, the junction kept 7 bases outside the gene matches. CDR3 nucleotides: TGTGCCAGCAGGGCTCCGGGACTAGCGGGAGTCTCTGGGGCCAACGTCCTGACTTTC. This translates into CASRAPGLAGVSGANVLTF.

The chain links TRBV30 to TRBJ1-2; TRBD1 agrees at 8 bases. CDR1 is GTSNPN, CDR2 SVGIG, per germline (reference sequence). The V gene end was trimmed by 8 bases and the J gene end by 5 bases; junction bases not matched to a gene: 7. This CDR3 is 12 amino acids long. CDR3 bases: TGTGCCCGCAATACAGGGGGGTATGGCTACACCTTC. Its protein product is CARNTGGYGYTF.

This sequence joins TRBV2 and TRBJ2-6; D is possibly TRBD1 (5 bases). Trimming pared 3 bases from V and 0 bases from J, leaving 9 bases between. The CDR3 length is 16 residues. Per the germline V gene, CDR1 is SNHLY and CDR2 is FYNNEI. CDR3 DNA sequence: TGTGCCAGCAGTGAGGGGCGCAGCTCTGGGGCCAACGTCCTGACTTTC. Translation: CASSEGRSSGANVLTF.

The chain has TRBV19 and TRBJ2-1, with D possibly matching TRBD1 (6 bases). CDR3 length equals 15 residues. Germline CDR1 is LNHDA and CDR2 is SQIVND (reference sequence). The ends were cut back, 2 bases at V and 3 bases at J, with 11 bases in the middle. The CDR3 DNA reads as TGTGCCAGTAGTATAAACAGGGCCGTCTACAATGAGCAGTTCTTC. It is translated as CASSINRAVYNEQFF.